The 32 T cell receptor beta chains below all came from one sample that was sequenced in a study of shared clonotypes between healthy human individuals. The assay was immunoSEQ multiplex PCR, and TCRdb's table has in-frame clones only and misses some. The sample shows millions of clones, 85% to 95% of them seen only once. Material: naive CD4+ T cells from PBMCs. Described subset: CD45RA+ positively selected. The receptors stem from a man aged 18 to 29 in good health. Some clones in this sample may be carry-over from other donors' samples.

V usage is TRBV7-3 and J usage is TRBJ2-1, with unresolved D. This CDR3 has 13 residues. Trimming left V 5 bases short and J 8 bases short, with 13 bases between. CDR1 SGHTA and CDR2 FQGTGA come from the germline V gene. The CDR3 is CASSLRPGDEQFF. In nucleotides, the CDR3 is TGTGCCAGCAGCCTGAGGCCTGGTGATGAGCAGTTCTTC.

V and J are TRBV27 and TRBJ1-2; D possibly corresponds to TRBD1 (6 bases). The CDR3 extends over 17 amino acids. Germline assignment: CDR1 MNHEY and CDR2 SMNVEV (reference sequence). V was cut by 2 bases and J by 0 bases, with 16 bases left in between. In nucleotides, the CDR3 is TGTGCCAGCAGTTTAAAGGACAGAGGTCGAGCTAACTATGGCTACACCTTC. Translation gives CASSLKDRGRANYGYTF.

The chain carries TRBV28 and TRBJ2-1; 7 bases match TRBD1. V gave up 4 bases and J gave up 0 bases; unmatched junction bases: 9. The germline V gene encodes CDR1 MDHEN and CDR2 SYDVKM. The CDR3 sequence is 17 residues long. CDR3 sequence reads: CASSSQTGLSSYNEQFF. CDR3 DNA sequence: TGTGCCAGCAGTTCCCAGACAGGGCTTAGCTCCTACAATGAGCAGTTCTTC.

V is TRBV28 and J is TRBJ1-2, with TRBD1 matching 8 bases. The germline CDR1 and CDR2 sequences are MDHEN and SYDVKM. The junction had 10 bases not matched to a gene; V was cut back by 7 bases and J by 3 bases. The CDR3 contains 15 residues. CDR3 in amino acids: CASTTLGGQDYGYTF. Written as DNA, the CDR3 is TGTGCCAGCACCACCTTGGGGGGACAGGACTATGGCTACACCTTC.

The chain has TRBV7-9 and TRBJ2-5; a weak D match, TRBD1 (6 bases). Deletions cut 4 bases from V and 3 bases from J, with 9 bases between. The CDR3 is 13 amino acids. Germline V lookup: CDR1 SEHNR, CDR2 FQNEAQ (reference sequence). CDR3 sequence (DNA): TGTGCCAGCAGCTCCACAGGGAAAGAGACCCAGTACTTC. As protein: CASSSTGKETQYF. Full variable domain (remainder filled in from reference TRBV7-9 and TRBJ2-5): DTGVSQNPRHKITKRGQNVTFRCDPISEHNRLYWYRQTLGQGPEFLTYFQNEAQLEKSRLLSDRFSAERPKGSFSTLEIQRTEQGDSAMYLCASSSTGKETQYFGPGTRLLVL.

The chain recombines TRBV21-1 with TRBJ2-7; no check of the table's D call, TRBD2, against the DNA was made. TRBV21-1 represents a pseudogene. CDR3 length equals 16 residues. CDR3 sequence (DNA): TGTGCCAGCAGCTTTTGGACTAGCGGGATCCCCTACGAGCAGTACTTC. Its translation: CASSFWTSGIPYEQYF.

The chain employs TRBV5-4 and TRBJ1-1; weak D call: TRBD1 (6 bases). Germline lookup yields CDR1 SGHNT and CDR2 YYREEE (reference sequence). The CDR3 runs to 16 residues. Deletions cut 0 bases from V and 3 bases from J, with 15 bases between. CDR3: CASSLGAWGRDTEAFF. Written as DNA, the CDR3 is TGTGCCAGCAGCTTGGGGGCATGGGGGCGAGACACTGAAGCTTTCTTT.

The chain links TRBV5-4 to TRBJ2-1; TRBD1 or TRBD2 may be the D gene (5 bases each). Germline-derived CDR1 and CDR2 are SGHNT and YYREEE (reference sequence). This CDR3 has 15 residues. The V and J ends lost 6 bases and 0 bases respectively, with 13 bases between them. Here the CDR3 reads CASMYGTSSYNEQFF. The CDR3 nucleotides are TGTGCCAGCATGTACGGGACCTCCTCCTACAATGAGCAGTTCTTC.

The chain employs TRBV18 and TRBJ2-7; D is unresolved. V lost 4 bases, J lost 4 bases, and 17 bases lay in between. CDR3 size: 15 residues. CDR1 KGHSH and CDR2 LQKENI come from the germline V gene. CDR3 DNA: TGTGCCAGCTCACGTGAGACCCAAATCCGTTACGAGCAGTACTTC. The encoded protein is CASSRETQIRYEQYF.

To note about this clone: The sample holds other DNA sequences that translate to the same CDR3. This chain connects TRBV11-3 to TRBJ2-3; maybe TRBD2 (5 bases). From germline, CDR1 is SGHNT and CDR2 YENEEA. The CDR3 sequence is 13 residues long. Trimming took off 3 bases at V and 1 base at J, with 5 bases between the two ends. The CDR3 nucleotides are TGTGCCAGCAGCTTCGGGGGCACAGATACGCAGTATTTT. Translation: CASSFGGTDTQYF. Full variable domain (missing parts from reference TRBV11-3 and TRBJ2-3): EAGVVQSPRYKIIEKKQPVAFWCNPISGHNTLYWYLQNLGQGPELLIRYENEEAVDDSQLPKDRFSAERLKGVDSTLKIQPAELGDSAVYLCASSFGGTDTQYFGPGTRLTVL.

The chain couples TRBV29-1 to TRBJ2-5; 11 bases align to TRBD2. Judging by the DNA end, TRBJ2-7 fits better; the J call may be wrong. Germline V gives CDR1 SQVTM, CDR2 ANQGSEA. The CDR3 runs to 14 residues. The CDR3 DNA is TGCAGCGTTGAATTACTAGCGGGAGCCAGCGAGCAGTACTTC. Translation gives CSVELLAGASEQYF.

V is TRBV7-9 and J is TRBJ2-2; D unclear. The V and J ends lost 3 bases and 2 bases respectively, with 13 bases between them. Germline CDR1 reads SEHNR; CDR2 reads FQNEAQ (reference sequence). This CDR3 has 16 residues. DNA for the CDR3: TGTGCCAGCAGCTTTGACTCACCCTCAAACACCGGGGAGCTGTTTTTT. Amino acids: CASSFDSPSNTGELFF.

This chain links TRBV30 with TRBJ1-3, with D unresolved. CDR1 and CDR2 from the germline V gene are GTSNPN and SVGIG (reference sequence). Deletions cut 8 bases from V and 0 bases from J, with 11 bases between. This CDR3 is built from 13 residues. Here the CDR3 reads CARDASSGNTIYF. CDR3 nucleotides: TGTGCCCGAGATGCCTCCTCTGGAAACACCATATATTTT.

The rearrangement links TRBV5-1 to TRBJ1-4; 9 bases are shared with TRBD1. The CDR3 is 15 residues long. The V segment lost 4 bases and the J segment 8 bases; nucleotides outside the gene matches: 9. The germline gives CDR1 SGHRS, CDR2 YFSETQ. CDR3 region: CASSPLDRGREKLFF. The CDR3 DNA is TGCGCCAGCAGCCCACTGGACAGGGGAAGGGAAAAACTGTTTTTT.

This CDR3 is CASSPAGQGAANEKLFF. The CDR3 bases are TGTGCCAGCTCACCGGCGGGACAGGGGGCTGCTAATGAAAAACTGTTTTTT. The chain carries TRBV18 and TRBJ1-4; TRBD1 aligns across 12 bases. Germline CDR1 and CDR2: KGHSH and LQKENI. V was clipped by 3 bases and J by 3 bases; unmatched bases: 5. The CDR3 runs 17 residues.

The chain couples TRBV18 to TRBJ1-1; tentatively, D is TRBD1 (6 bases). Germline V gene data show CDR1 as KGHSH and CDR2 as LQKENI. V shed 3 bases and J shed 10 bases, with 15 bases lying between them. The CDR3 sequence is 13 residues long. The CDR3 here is CASSPDRLGLAFF. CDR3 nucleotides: TGTGCCAGCTCACCCGACAGGCTCGGGTTAGCTTTCTTT.

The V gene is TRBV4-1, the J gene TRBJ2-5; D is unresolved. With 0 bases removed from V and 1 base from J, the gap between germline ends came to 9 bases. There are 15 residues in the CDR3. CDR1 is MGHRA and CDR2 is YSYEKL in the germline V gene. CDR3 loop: CASSQERNSQETQYF. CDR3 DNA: TGCGCCAGCAGCCAAGAACGGAATTCCCAAGAGACCCAGTACTTC.

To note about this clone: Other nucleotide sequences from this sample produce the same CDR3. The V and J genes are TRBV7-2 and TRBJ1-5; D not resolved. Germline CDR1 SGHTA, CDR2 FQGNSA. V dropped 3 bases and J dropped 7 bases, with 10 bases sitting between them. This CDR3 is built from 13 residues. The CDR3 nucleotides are TGTGCCAGCAGCTTCAGCCGAGTCCAGCCCCAGCATTTT. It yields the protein CASSFSRVQPQHF. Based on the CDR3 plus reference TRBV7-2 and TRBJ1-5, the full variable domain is GAGVSQSPSNKVTEKGKDVELRCDPISGHTALYWYRQSLGQGLEFLIYFQGNSAPDKSGLPSDRFSAERTGGSVSTLTIQRTQQEDSAVYLCASSFSRVQPQHFGDGTRLSIL.

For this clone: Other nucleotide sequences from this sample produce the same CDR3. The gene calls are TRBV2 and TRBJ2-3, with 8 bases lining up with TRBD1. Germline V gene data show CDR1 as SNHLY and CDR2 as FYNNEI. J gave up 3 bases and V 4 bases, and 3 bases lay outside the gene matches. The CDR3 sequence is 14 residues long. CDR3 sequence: CASSADRGTDTQYF. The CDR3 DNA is TGTGCCAGCAGTGCTGACAGGGGAACAGATACGCAGTATTTT.

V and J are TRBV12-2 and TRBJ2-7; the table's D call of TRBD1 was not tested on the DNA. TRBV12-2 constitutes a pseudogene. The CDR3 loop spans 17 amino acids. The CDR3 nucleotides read TGTGCAAGTCGCACAAGGACATACCCAGTTACCTCCTACGAGCAGTACTTC. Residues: CASRTRTYPVTSYEQYF.

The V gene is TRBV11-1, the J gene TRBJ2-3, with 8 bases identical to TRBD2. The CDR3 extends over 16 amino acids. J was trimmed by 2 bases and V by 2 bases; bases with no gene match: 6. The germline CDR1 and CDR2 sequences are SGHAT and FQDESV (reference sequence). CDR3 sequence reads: CASSLIASGFTDTQYF. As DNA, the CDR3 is TGTGCCAGCAGCTTAATCGCTAGCGGGTTCACAGATACGCAGTATTTT.

The CDR3 region has the DNA TGCGCCAGCAGCTTGTACACGTCGGGGACAGGGGCCTACGAGCAGTACTTC. Translation: CASSLYTSGTGAYEQYF. The chain combines TRBV5-1 with TRBJ2-7; 10 positions match TRBD1. The CDR3 loop spans 17 amino acids. Losses at the gene ends were 1 base for V and 2 bases for J; bases not matched to a gene: 9. Germline V gene sequence: CDR1 SGHRS, CDR2 YFSETQ. Variable domain in full (rest from reference TRBV5-1 and TRBJ2-7): KAGVTQTPRYLIKTRGQQVTLSCSPISGHRSVSWYQQTPGQGLQFLFEYFSETQRNKGNFPGRFSGRQFSNSRSEMNVSTLELGDSALYLCASSLYTSGTGAYEQYFGPGTRLTVT.

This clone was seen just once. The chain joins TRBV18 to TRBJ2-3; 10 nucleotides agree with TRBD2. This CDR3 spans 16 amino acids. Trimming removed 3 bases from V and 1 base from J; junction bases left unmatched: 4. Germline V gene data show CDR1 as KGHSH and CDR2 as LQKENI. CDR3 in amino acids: CASSPLAGEGTDTQYF. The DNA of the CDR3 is TGTGCCAGCTCACCGCTAGCGGGAGAGGGCACAGATACGCAGTATTTT.

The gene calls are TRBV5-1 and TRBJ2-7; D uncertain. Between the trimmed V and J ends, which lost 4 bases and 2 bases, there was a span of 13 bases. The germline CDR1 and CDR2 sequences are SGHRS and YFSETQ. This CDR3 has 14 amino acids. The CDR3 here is CASSRKTETYEQYF. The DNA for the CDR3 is TGCGCCAGCAGCCGTAAAACGGAGACCTACGAGCAGTACTTC.

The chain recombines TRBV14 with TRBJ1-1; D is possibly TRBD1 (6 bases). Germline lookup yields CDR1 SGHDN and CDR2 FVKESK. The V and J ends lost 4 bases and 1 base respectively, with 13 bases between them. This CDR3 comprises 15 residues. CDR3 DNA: TGTGCCAGCAGCCTCCTTAAGGGGGAGAACACTGAAGCTTTCTTT. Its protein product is CASSLLKGENTEAFF.

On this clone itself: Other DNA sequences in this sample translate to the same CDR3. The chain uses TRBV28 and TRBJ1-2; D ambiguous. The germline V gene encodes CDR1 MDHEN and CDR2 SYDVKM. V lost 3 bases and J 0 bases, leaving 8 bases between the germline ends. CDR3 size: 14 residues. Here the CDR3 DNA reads TGTGCCAGCAGTTTGTCACCGACTAACTATGGCTACACCTTC. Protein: CASSLSPTNYGYTF.

CDR3 in DNA: TGTGCCACCAGCCCCGGTCCGGGGTTTCGAAACACCATATATTTT. Its protein product is CATSPGPGFRNTIYF. The chain employs TRBV15 and TRBJ1-3, with no clear D. The CDR3 runs to 15 residues. The germline CDR1 and CDR2 sequences are LNHNV and YYDKDF (reference sequence). The V end lost 5 bases, the J end lost 5 bases, and 16 bases lay between the germline ends.

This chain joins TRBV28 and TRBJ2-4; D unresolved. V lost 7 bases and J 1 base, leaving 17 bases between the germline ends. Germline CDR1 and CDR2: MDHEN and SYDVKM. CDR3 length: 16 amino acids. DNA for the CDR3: TGTGCCAGCACCAACCTCCCAGGCACCGCCAAAAACATTCAGTACTTC. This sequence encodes CASTNLPGTAKNIQYF.

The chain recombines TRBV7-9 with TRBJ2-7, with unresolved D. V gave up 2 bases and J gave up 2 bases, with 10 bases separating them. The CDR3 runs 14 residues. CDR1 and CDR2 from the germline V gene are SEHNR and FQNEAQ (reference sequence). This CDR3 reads CASSLSQSAYEQYF. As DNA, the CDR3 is TGTGCCAGCAGCTTATCACAGTCCGCCTACGAGCAGTACTTC. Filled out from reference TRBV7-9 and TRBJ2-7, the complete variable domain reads DTGVSQNPRHKITKRGQNVTFRCDPISEHNRLYWYRQTLGQGPEFLTYFQNEAQLEKSRLLSDRFSAERPKGSFSTLEIQRTEQGDSAMYLCASSLSQSAYEQYFGPGTRLTVT.

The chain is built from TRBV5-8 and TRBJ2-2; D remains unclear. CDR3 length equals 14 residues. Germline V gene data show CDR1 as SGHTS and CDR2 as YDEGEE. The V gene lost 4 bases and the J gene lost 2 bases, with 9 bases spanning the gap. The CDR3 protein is CASSHGPNTGELFF. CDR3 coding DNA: TGTGCCAGCAGCCACGGACCTAACACCGGGGAGCTGTTTTTT.

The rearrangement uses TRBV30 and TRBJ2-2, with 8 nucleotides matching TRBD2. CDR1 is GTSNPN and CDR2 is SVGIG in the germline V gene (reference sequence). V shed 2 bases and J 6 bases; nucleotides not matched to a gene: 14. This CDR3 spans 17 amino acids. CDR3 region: CAWSLAVAGLQAGELFF. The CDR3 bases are TGTGCCTGGAGTCTGGCGGTAGCGGGACTACAAGCCGGGGAGCTGTTTTTT. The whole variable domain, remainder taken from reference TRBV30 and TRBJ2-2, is SQTIHQWPATLVQPVGSPLSLECTVEGTSNPNLYWYRQAAGRGLQLLFYSVGIGQISSEVPQNLSASRPQDRQFILSSKKLLLSDSGFYLCAWSLAVAGLQAGELFFGEGSRLTVL.

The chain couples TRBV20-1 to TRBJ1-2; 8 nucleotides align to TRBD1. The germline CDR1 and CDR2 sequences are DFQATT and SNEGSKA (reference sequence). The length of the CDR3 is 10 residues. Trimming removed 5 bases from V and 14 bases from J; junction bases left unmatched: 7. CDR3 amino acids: CSAGRQGRTF. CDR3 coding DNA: TGCAGTGCTGGCCGACAGGGGAGAACCTTC.